This T cell receptor beta chain was captured in a study of T cells in Graves' hyperthyroidism and ophthalmopathy (dated by TCRdb to about 2019). Study-level background: Peripheral blood was collected at initial diagnosis, before any treatment. Following sampling, methimazole starting at 30 mg daily was given to hyperthyroidism patients, and high-dose intravenous methylprednisolone was given to ophthalmopathy patients. A discovery cohort of approximately 100 patients, 43 with Graves' ophthalmopathy and 57 with stable Graves' hyperthyroidism, was used to find distinguishing TCR V-J signatures. TCR Vbeta CDR3 sequencing of 130 to 150 peripheral blood samples (approximately 44 ophthalmopathy, 70 to 85 hyperthyroidism and roughly 17 progressor patients) is reported in the paper. The roughly 90 discovery patients were divided at random into training and test sets in a 7:3 ratio. In addition, the study compared T-cell repertoires in thyroid tissue and in blood from six Graves' hyperthyroidism patients. Prospective prediction of ophthalmopathy was tested in an independent validation cohort of some 19 hyperthyroidism patients and some 17 patients who later progressed to ophthalmopathy. General conclusions and limits of the study: A model built on a 13 V-J signature distinguished ophthalmopathy from stable hyperthyroidism, reaching roughly 88% sensitivity and about 81% specificity in cross-validation and 80%/75% in testing. In validation, progression to ophthalmopathy was predicted by the model with 55% to 71% sensitivity and roughly 76% specificity, a median of roughly six months before onset. Sample size was not statistically predetermined, and blinding of investigators to group allocation was not performed. Most expanded thyroid clonotypes (frequency above 0.001) were also detected in blood, suggesting blood repertoires may reflect thyroid immune responses.

The TCR beta CDR3 regions were amplified from RNA transcripts. A first-round RT-PCR of the TCR CDR3 used the HTBI primer set with the Qiagen OneStep RT-PCR kit. The libraries were constructed in a second round of multiplex PCR and then size-selected and purified. Paired-end sequencing of the libraries was performed with 100 bp reads on an Illumina HiSeq2000. Per the original workflow: SOAPnuke was used to process the raw data, throwing out any read that contained adapters or uncalled bases, had a mean Phred below 15, or lacked an exact constant-primer or identifier match. High-quality paired reads were merged using COPE v1.2.5, and each unique nucleotide sequence was defined as a clonotype. Clonotypes were aligned to IMGT TRBV, TRBD and TRBJ reference segments using MiTCR v1.1. Analysis was restricted to V-J combinations with a frequency above 0.0001, which covered roughly 99% of repertoires. A TCS score was defined as the ratio of F50 (clonal expansion) to E x V (chaos), with BLOSUM62-based TCRdist applied between CDR3 peptides within each V-J. Welch's t-statistics and random forest reduced 514 V-J features to roughly 13, which were used in a naive Bayes classifier (R e1071). TCRdb itself trimmed the public reads at Q25 with fastp, ran MiXCR and retained productive beta chains. Each CDR3 protein gets just one entry, which takes the most common genes and DNA from the rows behind it. These V and J calls rely on TCRdb rather than the paper's analysis. The table for this sample lists about 350,000 distinct CDR3 sequences; 12% to 15% of them were counted only once. About 21% of the sample is taken by the ten largest.

According to the germline V gene, CDR1 reads MGHDK and CDR2 reads SYGVNS. From cysteine to phenylalanine, the CDR3 is 15 amino acids long. The kept DNA is CDR3 alone, 45 bases in frame from the first base. The germline V and J ends show losses of 4 bases and 2 bases respectively, and no gene match explains 6 bases of the junction. This clonotype was detected a few times. Its cognate antigen has yet to be identified. No quality values exist for individual bases; no much larger clone is one base distant. Moderately to severely active disease, a Clinical Activity Score of at least 3, a NOSPECS grade of at least 4, and a duration under 3 months were present in ophthalmopathy patients. Any patient with an uncontrolled infection, another autoimmune disease, pregnancy or lactation was excluded. Diagnoses relied on clinical symptoms, serum thyroxine and TRAb, thyroid ultrasound and orbital computed tomography. Ficoll-Paque density gradient centrifugation was used to isolate PBMCs from 10 ml of fresh peripheral blood. Trizol reagent was used to extract total RNA, and RNA quality was then checked on an Agilent 2100 Bioanalyzer.

The sequence came from a woman aged 55-69 years with Graves' ophthalmopathy. This sequence uses TRBV25-1 and TRBJ2-3, with 7 junctional bases fitting TRBD2. Sequenced input: blood. The nucleotides are TGTGCCAGCAGTGTGAGCGGGGTGAACACAGATACGCAGTATTTT. It encodes CASSVSGVNTDTQYF.